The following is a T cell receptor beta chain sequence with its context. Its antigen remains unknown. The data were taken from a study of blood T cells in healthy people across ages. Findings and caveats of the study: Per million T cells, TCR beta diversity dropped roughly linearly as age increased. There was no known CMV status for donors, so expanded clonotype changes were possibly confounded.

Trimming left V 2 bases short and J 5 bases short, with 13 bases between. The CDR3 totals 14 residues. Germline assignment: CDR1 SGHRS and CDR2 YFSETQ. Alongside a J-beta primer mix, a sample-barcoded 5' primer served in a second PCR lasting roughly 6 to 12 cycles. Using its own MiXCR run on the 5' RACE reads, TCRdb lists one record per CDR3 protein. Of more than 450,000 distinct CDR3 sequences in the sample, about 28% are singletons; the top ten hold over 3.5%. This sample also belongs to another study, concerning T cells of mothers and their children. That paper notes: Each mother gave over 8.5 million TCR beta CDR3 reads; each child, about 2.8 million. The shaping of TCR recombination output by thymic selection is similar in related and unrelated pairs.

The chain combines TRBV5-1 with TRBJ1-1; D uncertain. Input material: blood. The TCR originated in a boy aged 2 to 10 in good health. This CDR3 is CASSFGGRMTEAFF. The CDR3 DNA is TGCGCCAGCAGCTTCGGCGGCAGAATGACTGAAGCTTTCTTT.